This TCR beta chain is from a study of neurological immune-mediated disorders. Overall study results and limits: The expanded clones of different subjects shared no CDR3 amino acid sequences (suggesting private repertoires in all groups). HTLV-1-associated myelopathy had the most TCR clonal expansion, and multiple sclerosis had the least, less than healthy controls. Phylogenetically, 18 of 34 multiple sclerosis patients' repertoires fell into one related-CDR3 cluster, a possible signature.

TCRdb reanalysed the 5' RACE reads using MiXCR and keeps one entry per CDR3 protein. In the table there are some 95,000 distinct CDR3 sequences, 3.5% of which are singletons. Germline V gene lookup returns CDR1 MDHEN and CDR2 SYDVKM. V was pared by 4 bases and J by 2 bases, with 6 bases of the junction left unmatched. The CDR3 is made up of 15 amino acids. This clonotype has a count of ten or more. The antigen is not known. The receptor was derived from a woman under 30 with multiple sclerosis. V is TRBV28 and J is TRBJ1-2; TRBD1 matches 8 bases. The sequenced sample consisted of PBMCs. The CDR3 here is CASSSSWTGNYGYTF. The CDR3 DNA reads TGTGCCAGCAGTTCATCATGGACAGGGAACTATGGCTACACCTTC.